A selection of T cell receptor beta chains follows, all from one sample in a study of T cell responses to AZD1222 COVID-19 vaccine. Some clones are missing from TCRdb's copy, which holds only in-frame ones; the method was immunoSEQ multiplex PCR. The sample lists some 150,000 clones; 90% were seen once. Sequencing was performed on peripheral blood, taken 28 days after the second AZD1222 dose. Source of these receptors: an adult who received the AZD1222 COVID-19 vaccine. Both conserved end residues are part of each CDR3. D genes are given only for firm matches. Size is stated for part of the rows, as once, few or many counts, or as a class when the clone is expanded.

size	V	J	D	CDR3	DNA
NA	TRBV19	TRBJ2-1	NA	CASSVTGGEQFF	TGTGCCAGTAGTGTCACAGGAGGTGAGCAGTTCTTC
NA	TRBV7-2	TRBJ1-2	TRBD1	CASSARQGPYGYTF	TGTGCCAGCAGCGCCCGACAGGGTCCCTATGGCTACACCTTC
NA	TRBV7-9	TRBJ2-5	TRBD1	CASSPRQGVRETQYF	TGTGCCAGCAGCCCGCGACAGGGGGTCCGGGAGACCCAGTACTTC
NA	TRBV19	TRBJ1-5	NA	CASSPTGSNQPQHF	TGTGCCAGTAGCCCAACAGGGAGCAATCAGCCCCAGCATTTT
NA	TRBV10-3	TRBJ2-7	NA	CAISETTEIYEQYF	TGTGCCATCAGTGAGACCACAGAGATCTACGAGCAGTACTTC
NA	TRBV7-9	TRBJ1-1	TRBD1	CASSPKTGRAEAFF	TGTGCCAGCAGCCCGAAGACAGGGCGGGCTGAAGCTTTCTTT
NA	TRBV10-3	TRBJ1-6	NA	CAIREDGVNSPLHF	TGTGCCATCAGGGAGGACGGAGTTAATTCACCCCTCCACTTT
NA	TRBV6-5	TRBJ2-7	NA	CASSAYRGGEQYF	TGTGCCAGCAGCGCCTACAGGGGAGGCGAGCAGTACTTC
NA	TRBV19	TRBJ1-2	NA	CASTPTGRALYGYTF	TGTGCCAGTACCCCAACAGGACGGGCTCTCTATGGCTACACCTTC
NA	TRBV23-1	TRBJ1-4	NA	CASSQSRRRLFF	TGCGCCAGCAGTCAATCGCGGCGAAGACTGTTTTTT
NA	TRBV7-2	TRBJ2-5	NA	CASSPDRWQETQYF	TGTGCCAGCAGCCCCGACAGGTGGCAAGAGACCCAGTACTTC
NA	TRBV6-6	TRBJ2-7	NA	CASKTTGNEQYF	TGTGCCAGCAAGACGACTGGGAACGAGCAGTACTTC
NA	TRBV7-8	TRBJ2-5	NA	CASSPGRTGTQYF	TGTGCCAGCAGCCCCGGACGGACCGGGACCCAGTACTTC
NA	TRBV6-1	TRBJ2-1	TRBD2	CASSVSGTSGNLYNEQFF	TGTGCCAGCAGTGTAAGCGGCACTAGCGGGAACCTATACAATGAGCAGTTCTTC
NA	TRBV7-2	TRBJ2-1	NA	CASSSRDEQFF	TGTGCCAGCAGCTCACGGGATGAGCAGTTCTTC
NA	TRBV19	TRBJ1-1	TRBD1	CASRGPQGASEAFF	TGTGCCAGTAGGGGACCACAGGGGGCATCCGAAGCTTTCTTT
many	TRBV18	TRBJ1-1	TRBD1	CASSTQGEYTEAFF	TGTGCCAGCTCAACTCAGGGGGAGTACACTGAAGCTTTCTTT
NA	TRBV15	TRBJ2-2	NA	CATSTERLLSGELFF	TGTGCCACCAGCACGGAGCGGCTTTTGTCCGGGGAGCTGTTTTTT
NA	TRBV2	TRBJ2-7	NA	CASSEDRSYEQYF	TGTGCCAGCAGTGAGGACAGATCCTACGAGCAGTACTTC
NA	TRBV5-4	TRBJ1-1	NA	CASSARQDTEAFF	TGTGCCAGCAGCGCGAGACAAGACACTGAAGCTTTCTTT
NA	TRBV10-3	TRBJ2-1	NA	CAIRDGYNEQFF	TGTGCCATCAGGGACGGCTACAATGAGCAGTTCTTC
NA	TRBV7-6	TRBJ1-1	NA	CASSLGQGYTEAFF	TGTGCCAGCAGCTTAGGGCAGGGGTACACTGAAGCTTTCTTT
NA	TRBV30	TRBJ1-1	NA	CAWSPPQNTEAFF	TGTGCCTGGAGTCCCCCCCAGAACACTGAAGCTTTCTTT
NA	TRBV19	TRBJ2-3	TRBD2	CASSAELAGGTNTQYF	TGTGCCAGTAGTGCCGAACTAGCGGGAGGGACGAATACGCAGTATTTT
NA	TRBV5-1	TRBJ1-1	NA	CASSPPGPESQFKAFF	TGCGCCAGCAGCCCCCCAGGACCCGAAAGCCAGTTCAAAGCTTTCTTT
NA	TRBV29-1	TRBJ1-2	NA	CSVPEGGYTF	TGCAGCGTTCCGGAGGGCGGCTACACCTTC
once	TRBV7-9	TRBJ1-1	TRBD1	CASSFGTGKFSEAFF	TGTGCCAGCAGCTTTGGGACAGGGAAGTTTTCTGAAGCTTTCTTT
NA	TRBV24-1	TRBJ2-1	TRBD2	CATRGWAGEGNEQFF	TGTGCCACCAGGGGTTGGGCGGGAGAGGGCAATGAGCAGTTCTTC
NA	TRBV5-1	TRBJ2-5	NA	CASSLVGETQYF	TGCGCCAGCAGCTTGGTAGGAGAGACCCAGTACTTC
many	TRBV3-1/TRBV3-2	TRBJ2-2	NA	CASSPPTGELFF	TGTGCCAGCAGCCCTCCGACCGGGGAGCTGTTTTTT
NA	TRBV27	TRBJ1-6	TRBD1	CASRQTGGVSSPLHF	TGTGCCAGCAGACAGACAGGGGGAGTAAGCTCACCCCTCCACTTT
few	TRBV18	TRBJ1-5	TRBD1	CASSSGGTGNQPQHF	TGTGCCAGCTCATCAGGGGGGACGGGCAATCAGCCCCAGCATTTT
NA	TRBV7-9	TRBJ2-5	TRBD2	CASSPSSGEETQYF	TGTGCCAGCAGCCCAAGTAGCGGGGAAGAGACCCAGTACTTC
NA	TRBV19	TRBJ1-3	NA	CASSSGEGSLSGNTIYF	TGTGCCAGTAGTTCGGGGGAGGGGAGCTTATCTGGAAACACCATATATTTT
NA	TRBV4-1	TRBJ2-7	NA	CASSQVLGAYEQYF	TGCGCCAGCAGCCAAGTCTTAGGTGCCTACGAGCAGTACTTC
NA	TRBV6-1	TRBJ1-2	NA	CASSEYGSWDGYTF	TGTGCCAGCAGTGAATACGGATCCTGGGATGGCTACACCTTC
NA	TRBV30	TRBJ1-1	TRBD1	CAWSRGIEAFF	TGTGCCTGGTCCAGGGGGATTGAAGCTTTCTTT
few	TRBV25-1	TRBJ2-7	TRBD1	CASSESGQANYEQYF	TGTGCCAGCAGTGAATCCGGACAGGCCAACTACGAGCAGTACTTC
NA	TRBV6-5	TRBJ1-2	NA	CASSIRGATNYGYTF	TGTGCCAGCAGTATCAGGGGCGCCACGAACTATGGCTACACCTTC
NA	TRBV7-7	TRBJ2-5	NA	CASSLVRTSLETQYF	TGTGCCAGCAGCTTAGTTAGGACAAGTTTAGAGACCCAGTACTTC
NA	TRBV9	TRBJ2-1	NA	CASSVDLGGGWFF	TGTGCCAGCAGCGTAGACCTCGGGGGTGGGTGGTTCTTC
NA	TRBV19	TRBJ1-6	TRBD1	CASRDPPTGGDSPLHF	TGTGCCAGTAGAGACCCACCGACAGGGGGCGATTCACCCCTCCACTTT
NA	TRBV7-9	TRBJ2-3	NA	CASSFAQPPDTQYF	TGTGCCAGCAGCTTTGCGCAACCCCCAGATACGCAGTATTTT
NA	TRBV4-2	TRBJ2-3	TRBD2	CASSQDAPLAGDTSTDTQYF	TGTGCCAGCAGCCAAGATGCCCCACTAGCGGGAGATACTAGCACAGATACGCAGTATTTT
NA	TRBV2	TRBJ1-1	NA	CASSEQPGATEAFF	TGTGCCAGCAGTGAACAACCCGGGGCCACTGAAGCTTTCTTT
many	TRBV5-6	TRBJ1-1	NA	CASSPPTDKNTEAFF	TGTGCCAGCAGCCCACCGACAGACAAGAACACTGAAGCTTTCTTT
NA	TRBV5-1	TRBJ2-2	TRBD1	CASSPTGTGNTGELFF	TGCGCCAGCAGCCCGACCGGGACAGGGAACACCGGGGAGCTGTTTTTT
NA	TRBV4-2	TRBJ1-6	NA	CASSPRPLGPLHF	TGTGCCAGCAGCCCTCGGCCACTGGGGCCCCTCCACTTT
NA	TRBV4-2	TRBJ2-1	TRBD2	CASSQSAPRLAGGSSDNEQFF	TGTGCCAGCAGCCAATCCGCCCCCCGACTAGCGGGAGGGTCATCGGACAATGAGCAGTTCTTC